The present T cell receptor (beta chain) was sequenced within a study of blood T cell repertoires in COVID-19. Looking at the study overall: Nucleic acid was either cDNA or gDNA, and it came from T cells, B-cell-depleted T cells, or PBMCs.

Germline V lookup: CDR1 SGHRS, CDR2 YFSETQ. Trimming pared 3 bases from V and 0 bases from J, leaving 15 bases between. The CDR3 covers 16 residues. Profiled with immunoSEQ multiplex PCR; TCRdb holds only in-frame clones, not every one. The repertoire has approximately 180,000 clones, over 60% of them found once; the top ten carry approximately 27%. What was sequenced was peripheral blood. This chain uses TRBV5-1 with TRBJ1-1; a possible D gene is TRBD1 (6 bases). The receptor was isolated from a woman between 65 and 79 years old with acute or convalescent COVID-19. CDR3: CASSSTTTGLNTEAFF. In nucleotides, the CDR3 is TGCGCCAGCAGCTCGACTACCACAGGGCTGAACACTGAAGCTTTCTTT.